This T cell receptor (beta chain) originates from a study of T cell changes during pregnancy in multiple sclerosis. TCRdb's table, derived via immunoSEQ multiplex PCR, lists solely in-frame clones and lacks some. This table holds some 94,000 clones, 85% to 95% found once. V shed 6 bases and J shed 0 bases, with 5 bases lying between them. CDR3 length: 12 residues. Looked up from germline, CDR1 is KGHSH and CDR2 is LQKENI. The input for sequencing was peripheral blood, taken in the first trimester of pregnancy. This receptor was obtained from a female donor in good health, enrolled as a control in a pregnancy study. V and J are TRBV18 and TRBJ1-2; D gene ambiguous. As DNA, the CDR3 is TGTGCCAGCTCCGGGGCTAACTATGGCTACACCTTC. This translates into CASSGANYGYTF.